This T cell receptor beta chain originates from a study of human T cells and chemical hapten exposure. Study findings and constraints: Positively correlated with patch test score were the counts of PT1 expanded TCRs. Those TCRs sitting above 1 in 1000 frequency stayed the same with DPC sensitization.

Time point reported: patch test 3, about 24 weeks after DPC sensitization. The sample's treatment: therapeutic diphenylcyclopropenone sensitization with weekly scalp DPC. The library tagged each cDNA molecule with unique molecular identifiers. MiXCR was run by TCRdb on the RACE reads, yielding one entry per CDR3 protein. The sample contains 210,000 or so distinct CDR3 sequences, under 25% of which appear only once. Turning to this clonotype: Its antigen remains unknown.

CDR1 MDHEN and CDR2 SYDVKM come from the germline V gene. V was clipped by 3 bases and J by 0 bases, with 9 bases between them. The CDR3 runs to 16 residues. The source is a middle-aged woman with alopecia areata. Some clones in this sample may be carry-over from other donors' samples. The rearrangement links TRBV28 to TRBJ2-6; no definite D call. Sample: whole blood, taken in connection with sensitization to the hapten diphenylcyclopropenone (DPC). CDR3 sequence: CASSLVISSGANVLTF. The CDR3 nucleotides are TGTGCCAGCAGTTTGGTCATCAGCTCTGGGGCCAACGTCCTGACTTTC.